The 8 T cell receptor beta chains reported below all come from one sample, sequenced in a study of blood T cell repertoires in COVID-19. Produced via immunoSEQ multiplex PCR; TCRdb's table is partial and in-frame only. Here the sample spans fewer than 700,000 clones, roughly nine tenths being singletons. Sequenced: peripheral blood. All receptors derive from a woman aged 45-60 years with COVID-19, enrolled during active disease.

The chain is built from TRBV30 and TRBJ1-5; TRBD1 matches 8 bases. There are 15 residues in the CDR3. V gave up 2 bases and J gave up 6 bases; unmatched junction bases: 9. Germline V gene lookup returns CDR1 GTSNPN and CDR2 SVGIG (reference sequence). The CDR3 DNA reads as TGTGCCTGGAGTATCCAGGGGGCGCATAGTCAGCCCCAGCATTTT. Its translation: CAWSIQGAHSQPQHF.

The chain employs TRBV3-1 (or the pseudogene TRBV3-2) and TRBJ1-4, with D maybe TRBD1 (6 bases). Germline-derived CDR1 and CDR2 are LGHDT and YNNKEL (reference sequence). The CDR3 contains 14 residues. With 7 bases removed from V and 3 bases from J, the gap between germline ends came to 12 bases. CDR3 coding DNA: TGTGCCAGCACTCGGACAGTCTCTAATGAAAAACTGTTTTTT. Its protein is CASTRTVSNEKLFF.

On this clone: Other DNA sequences in the same sample also yield this CDR3. This chain joins TRBV29-1 and TRBJ1-2; 7 bases are shared with TRBD1. The CDR3 is made up of 13 amino acids. CDR1 SQVTM and CDR2 ANQGSEA come from the germline V gene. V gave up 4 bases and J gave up 3 bases; unmatched junction bases: 5. The CDR3: CSVGQGLDYGYTF. CDR3 bases: TGCAGCGTTGGACAGGGTTTGGACTATGGCTACACCTTC.

The chain employs TRBV29-1 and TRBJ2-1; 7 bases align to TRBD2. CDR3 length: 14 amino acids. The germline gives CDR1 SQVTM, CDR2 ANQGSEA. The ends lost 0 bases at V and 7 bases at J; junction bases unmatched: 6. In nucleotides, the CDR3 is TGCAGCGTTGAAGAAGGGCAGGGAGGGAATGAGCAGTTCTTC. Protein product: CSVEEGQGGNEQFF.

The chain carries TRBV30 and TRBJ2-1; 11 bases agree with TRBD2. CDR3 length: 15 amino acids. V lost 2 bases to trimming and J lost 2 bases; unmatched junction nucleotides: 2. Per the germline V gene, CDR1 is GTSNPN and CDR2 is SVGIG (reference sequence). The CDR3 reads CAWSPSGGPYNEQFF. The DNA for the CDR3 is TGTGCCTGGAGTCCTAGCGGGGGGCCCTACAATGAGCAGTTCTTC.

The chain is built from TRBV30 and TRBJ1-1; the match to TRBD1 covers 8 bases. This CDR3 has 11 residues. V gave up 7 bases and J gave up 4 bases; unmatched junction bases: 2. Per the germline V gene, CDR1 is GTSNPN and CDR2 is SVGIG (reference sequence). This chain's CDR3 is CAFQGATEAFF. CDR3 coding DNA: TGTGCCTTTCAGGGGGCCACTGAAGCTTTCTTT.

The chain combines TRBV6-5 with TRBJ1-4; D remains unclear. V was clipped by 7 bases and J by 8 bases, with 14 bases between them. Germline-derived CDR1 and CDR2 are MNHEY and SVGAGI. This CDR3 spans 13 amino acids. In nucleotides, the CDR3 is TGTGCCAGCAAGGAGGGTTCATGGGAAAAACTGTTTTTT. It specifies CASKEGSWEKLFF.

J is TRBJ2-1 and V is TRBV7-7; 8 nucleotides align to TRBD1. V was pared by 1 base and J by 14 bases, with 7 bases of the junction left unmatched. Germline V gene data show CDR1 as SSHAT and CDR2 as FNYEAQ (reference sequence). The CDR3 totals 13 residues. CDR3 DNA sequence: TGTGCCAGCAGCTTAGACGACAGGGGCCCCAAGTTCTTC. Translation gives CASSLDDRGPKFF.